There are a few counts of the clone carrying this T cell receptor beta chain. Its antigen is still unknown. V lost 8 bases and J 4 bases, leaving 17 bases between the germline ends. Per the germline V gene, CDR1 is SGHVS and CDR2 is FQNEAQ. The CDR3 consists of 14 residues. The data originate from a study of blood T cells in healthy people across ages. The second PCR ran about 6 to 11 cycles with a sample-barcoded 5' primer and J-beta primers. Each CDR3 protein gets one entry after TCRdb re-called the 5' RACE reads with MiXCR. Counted here are 850,000 to 1,000,000 distinct CDR3 sequences, about 51% occurring once; the ten biggest clones make up around a fifth. Broader study findings: Strongly correlated with naive T cell percentage was TCR beta diversity. When set beside aged donors, long-lived donors presented more naive CD4+ cells and higher diversity.

Extraction yielded at least 6 micrograms of total RNA per sample. This sequence originates from a woman in her fifties or sixties in good health. Sequenced material: blood. The chain carries TRBV7-8 and TRBJ2-5; TRBD1 might be the D (5 bases). The CDR3: CASRSSRVPETQYF. CDR3 sequence (DNA): TGTGCCAGCCGAAGCTCCAGGGTCCCAGAGACCCAGTACTTC.